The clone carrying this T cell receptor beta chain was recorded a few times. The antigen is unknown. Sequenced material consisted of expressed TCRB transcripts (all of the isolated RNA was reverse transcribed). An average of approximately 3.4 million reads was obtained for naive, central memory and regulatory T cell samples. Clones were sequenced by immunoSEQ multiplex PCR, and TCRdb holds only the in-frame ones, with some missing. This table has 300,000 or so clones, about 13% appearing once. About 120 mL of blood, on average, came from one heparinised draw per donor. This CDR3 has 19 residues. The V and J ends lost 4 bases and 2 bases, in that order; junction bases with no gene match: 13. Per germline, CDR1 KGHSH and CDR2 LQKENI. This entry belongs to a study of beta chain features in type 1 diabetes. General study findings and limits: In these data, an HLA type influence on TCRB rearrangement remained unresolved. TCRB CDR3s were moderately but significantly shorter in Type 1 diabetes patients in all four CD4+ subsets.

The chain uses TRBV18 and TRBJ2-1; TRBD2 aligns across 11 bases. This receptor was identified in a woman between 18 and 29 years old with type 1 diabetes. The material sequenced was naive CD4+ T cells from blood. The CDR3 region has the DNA TGTGCCAGCTCACGGGATCGTAGCGGGAGGGCCGTAACCTACAATGAGCAGTTCTTC. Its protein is CASSRDRSGRAVTYNEQFF.